This is a list of T cell receptor beta chains from one sample in a study of blood T cell repertoires in COVID-19. Data came from immunoSEQ multiplex PCR; TCRdb stores just in-frame clones and leaves some out. This repertoire shows 120,000 to 150,000 clones, about four fifths found once; its top ten account for approximately 8.9%. The source material was peripheral blood. These receptors all come from a man under 40 with COVID-19, enrolled during active disease. Both conserved end residues are part of each CDR3. Each record gives: V gene, J gene, D gene, clone size, CDR3 DNA, CDR3 protein. A D gene is named only where the DNA matches it firmly. Only part of the rows carry a size: once, few, many, or a class if the clone is expanded.

v_gene: TRBV11-2; j_gene: TRBJ2-3; d_gene: TRBD2; abundance: NA; CDR3nt: TGTGCCAGCAGCCCCCGTCGGGCGGGAGGGCCCCTGGATACGCAGTATTTT; CDR3aa: CASSPRRAGGPLDTQYF
v_gene: TRBV18; j_gene: TRBJ2-2; d_gene: NA; abundance: once; CDR3nt: TGTGCCAGCTCTCCCGGGATCCAGGCCGGGGAGCTGTTTTTT; CDR3aa: CASSPGIQAGELFF
v_gene: TRBV10-1; j_gene: TRBJ2-7; d_gene: TRBD2; abundance: NA; CDR3nt: TGCGCCAGCAGTCCGACCGGGACTAGCGGCGAGCAGTACTTC; CDR3aa: CASSPTGTSGEQYF
v_gene: TRBV7-8; j_gene: TRBJ2-7; d_gene: NA; abundance: NA; CDR3nt: TGTGCCAGCAGCTTAGTCGGTGGGCTCCACGAGCAGTACTTC; CDR3aa: CASSLVGGLHEQYF
v_gene: TRBV7-2; j_gene: TRBJ2-1; d_gene: NA; abundance: NA; CDR3nt: TGTGCCAGCAACTTCGGACAGCCCAGATACAATGAGCAGTTCTTC; CDR3aa: CASNFGQPRYNEQFF
v_gene: TRBV6-5; j_gene: TRBJ1-2; d_gene: TRBD1; abundance: NA; CDR3nt: TGTGCCAGCAATAGAATCGGACAGGGAGGGACTCTCAATTTC; CDR3aa: CASNRIGQGGTLNF
v_gene: TRBV30; j_gene: TRBJ2-7; d_gene: NA; abundance: NA; CDR3nt: TGTGCTTCAAACCCCACCGAGAGCTCCTACGAGCAGTACTTC; CDR3aa: CASNPTESSYEQYF
v_gene: TRBV11-3; j_gene: TRBJ2-1; d_gene: NA; abundance: once; CDR3nt: TGTGCCAGCAGCTTAGACGTAGCGAATGAGCAGTTCTTC; CDR3aa: CASSLDVANEQFF
v_gene: TRBV19; j_gene: TRBJ1-6; d_gene: TRBD1; abundance: NA; CDR3nt: TGTGCCAGTAGTATTCTCTTCCGATGGACAGGGGATAATTCACCCCTCCACTTT; CDR3aa: CASSILFRWTGDNSPLHF
v_gene: TRBV2; j_gene: TRBJ2-3; d_gene: TRBD2; abundance: NA; CDR3nt: TGTGCCAGCAAGGGACTAGCGGGAGAAGAAACGCAGTATTTT; CDR3aa: CASKGLAGEETQYF
v_gene: TRBV3-1/TRBV3-2; j_gene: TRBJ1-1; d_gene: NA; abundance: NA; CDR3nt: TGTGCCAGCAGCCACGCCGGGGGTTTTGAAGCTTTCTTT; CDR3aa: CASSHAGGFEAFF
v_gene: TRBV29-1; j_gene: TRBJ1-1; d_gene: TRBD1; abundance: NA; CDR3nt: TGCAGCGTTCAAAGGGACAGGAACACTGAAGCTTTCTTT; CDR3aa: CSVQRDRNTEAFF
v_gene: TRBV5-1; j_gene: TRBJ1-2; d_gene: NA; abundance: NA; CDR3nt: TGCGCCAGCAGCTTGGCGGGGGGTGGCTACACCTTC; CDR3aa: CASSLAGGGYTF
v_gene: TRBV27; j_gene: TRBJ2-3; d_gene: NA; abundance: NA; CDR3nt: TGTGCCAGCAGTTTACATGCTAGCAGGGGGGGCACAGATACGCAGTATTTT; CDR3aa: CASSLHASRGGTDTQYF
v_gene: TRBV6-2/TRBV6-3; j_gene: TRBJ2-7; d_gene: NA; abundance: NA; CDR3nt: TGTGCCAGCAGTTACTTCCTACGGGCCCCAGGGCGATACGAGCAGTACTTC; CDR3aa: CASSYFLRAPGRYEQYF
v_gene: TRBV6-5; j_gene: TRBJ2-2; d_gene: TRBD2; abundance: NA; CDR3nt: TGTGCCACCCATAGGACTAGCGCAAACACCGGGGAGCTGTTTTTT; CDR3aa: CATHRTSANTGELFF
v_gene: TRBV7-2; j_gene: TRBJ2-1; d_gene: NA; abundance: few; CDR3nt: TGTGCCAGCAGCTTAATGGGCGATGAGCAGTTCTTC; CDR3aa: CASSLMGDEQFF
v_gene: TRBV6-5; j_gene: TRBJ1-5; d_gene: NA; abundance: NA; CDR3nt: TGTGCCAGCAGTTACGGGACAAAATATAATAATCAGCCCCAGCATTTT; CDR3aa: CASSYGTKYNNQPQHF
v_gene: TRBV29-1; j_gene: TRBJ2-1; d_gene: NA; abundance: NA; CDR3nt: TGCAGCGTTGACCAGGGTGTAAATGAGCAGTTCTTC; CDR3aa: CSVDQGVNEQFF
v_gene: TRBV19; j_gene: TRBJ1-1; d_gene: TRBD1; abundance: NA; CDR3nt: TGTGCCAGTAGTGACCTCCCGGGACAGGGGAAGAACACTGAAGCTTTCTTT; CDR3aa: CASSDLPGQGKNTEAFF
v_gene: TRBV11-3; j_gene: TRBJ1-1; d_gene: TRBD1; abundance: once; CDR3nt: TGTGCCAGCAGCCAGGGACAGGGCACTGAAGCTTTCTTT; CDR3aa: CASSQGQGTEAFF
v_gene: TRBV27; j_gene: TRBJ2-7; d_gene: NA; abundance: NA; CDR3nt: TGTGCCAGCAGTTCCCACTCCTACGAGCAGTACTTC; CDR3aa: CASSSHSYEQYF
v_gene: TRBV4-2; j_gene: TRBJ1-6; d_gene: NA; abundance: NA; CDR3nt: TGTGCCAGCAGCCGGGGGGTATTAAATTCACCCCTCCACTTT; CDR3aa: CASSRGVLNSPLHF
v_gene: TRBV5-1; j_gene: TRBJ1-1; d_gene: TRBD1; abundance: NA; CDR3nt: TGCGCCAGCAGCTTACAGGGGAGGTCGGGCACTGAAGCTTTCTTT; CDR3aa: CASSLQGRSGTEAFF
v_gene: TRBV9; j_gene: TRBJ1-1; d_gene: TRBD1; abundance: NA; CDR3nt: TGTGCCAGCAGCGCAGGACAGGGGAACACTGAAGCTTTCTTT; CDR3aa: CASSAGQGNTEAFF
v_gene: TRBV6-5; j_gene: TRBJ1-1; d_gene: TRBD1; abundance: NA; CDR3nt: TGTGCCAGCAGCCAGACAGGGGGCGAGACTGAAGCTTTCTTT; CDR3aa: CASSQTGGETEAFF
v_gene: TRBV6-5; j_gene: TRBJ2-5; d_gene: NA; abundance: NA; CDR3nt: TGTGCCAGCAAGGTCGGGGAGTGGGGGACCCAGTACTTC; CDR3aa: CASKVGEWGTQYF
v_gene: TRBV5-1; j_gene: TRBJ2-1; d_gene: NA; abundance: NA; CDR3nt: TGCGCCAGCAGCTTCGGAGCGGACAATGAGCAGTTCTTC; CDR3aa: CASSFGADNEQFF
v_gene: TRBV7-7; j_gene: TRBJ2-5; d_gene: NA; abundance: NA; CDR3nt: TGTGCTAGCAGCTTAGCCTGGGCACAGGAAGAGACCCAGTACTTC; CDR3aa: CASSLAWAQEETQYF
v_gene: TRBV6-5; j_gene: TRBJ2-7; d_gene: TRBD2; abundance: NA; CDR3nt: TGTGCCAGCAGGCAGACTAGCGGAGCAGACGAGCAGTACTTC; CDR3aa: CASRQTSGADEQYF
v_gene: TRBV6-2/TRBV6-3; j_gene: TRBJ2-7; d_gene: TRBD2; abundance: few; CDR3nt: TGTGCCAGCAGTTATTCGGGGACTAGCGGTTCCTACGAGCAGTACTTC; CDR3aa: CASSYSGTSGSYEQYF
v_gene: TRBV11-1; j_gene: TRBJ2-7; d_gene: NA; abundance: NA; CDR3nt: TGTGCCAGCAGCTTAGTTGTTGTGAGCGAGCAGTACTTC; CDR3aa: CASSLVVVSEQYF
v_gene: TRBV28; j_gene: TRBJ1-5; d_gene: NA; abundance: NA; CDR3nt: TGTGCCAGCGACAGTGGGGGGGCGAGCCAGCCCCAGCATTTT; CDR3aa: CASDSGGASQPQHF
v_gene: TRBV18; j_gene: TRBJ1-5; d_gene: NA; abundance: NA; CDR3nt: TGTGCCACCTCGGGCTATAGCAATCAGCCCCAGCATTTT; CDR3aa: CATSGYSNQPQHF
v_gene: TRBV11-2; j_gene: TRBJ2-7; d_gene: TRBD2; abundance: NA; CDR3nt: TGTGCCAGCACCCTAGGCGGGGGTATGGCCTACGAGCAGTACTTC; CDR3aa: CASTLGGGMAYEQYF
v_gene: TRBV9; j_gene: TRBJ1-2; d_gene: NA; abundance: NA; CDR3nt: TGTGCCAGCAGCGTAGGGACAGAAAGTGGCTACACCTTC; CDR3aa: CASSVGTESGYTF
v_gene: TRBV18; j_gene: TRBJ2-7; d_gene: TRBD1; abundance: NA; CDR3nt: TGTGCCAGCTCCTGGACAGGGGGGTACGAGCAGTACTTC; CDR3aa: CASSWTGGYEQYF
v_gene: TRBV6-6; j_gene: TRBJ1-1; d_gene: NA; abundance: NA; CDR3nt: TGTGCCACCACTATTTCCCGAACAACTGAAGCTTTCTTT; CDR3aa: CATTISRTTEAFF
v_gene: TRBV5-1; j_gene: TRBJ2-5; d_gene: NA; abundance: NA; CDR3nt: TGCGCCAGCAGCTTGCGGGGGGCCCAAGGGGAGACCCAGTACTTC; CDR3aa: CASSLRGAQGETQYF
v_gene: TRBV29-1; j_gene: TRBJ2-2; d_gene: NA; abundance: NA; CDR3nt: TGCAGCGTTGAGGTTCTAGCCAGCGGAACCGGGGAGCTGTTTTTT; CDR3aa: CSVEVLASGTGELFF
v_gene: TRBV7-2; j_gene: TRBJ2-7; d_gene: TRBD2; abundance: NA; CDR3nt: TGTGCCAGCAGCTTAACTAGCGAAAGCTCCTACGAGCAGTACTTC; CDR3aa: CASSLTSESSYEQYF
v_gene: TRBV6-5; j_gene: TRBJ1-2; d_gene: NA; abundance: NA; CDR3nt: TGTGCCAGCAGCCTTCGTACAGGGATCGGCTACACCTTC; CDR3aa: CASSLRTGIGYTF
v_gene: TRBV7-2; j_gene: TRBJ2-2; d_gene: NA; abundance: NA; CDR3nt: TGTGCCAGCAGCTTAGTTTGGGCCCCCTGGGTTGCCGGGGAGCTGTTTTTT; CDR3aa: CASSLVWAPWVAGELFF